The 20 T cell receptor beta chains in this list originate from one sample, sequenced in a study of blood T cell repertoires in COVID-19 (TCRdb year 2020). Libraries were prepared through the immunoSEQ multiplex PCR assay. TCRdb holds this immuneACCESS table with in-frame rearrangements only. Some clones are missing; in checked studies, unresolved V genes explain under half, and the rest has no known cause. The sample table shows 300,000 to 500,000 clones, and nearly 90% are seen once. The ten largest clones add up to around 2.1% of the sample. The material sequenced was PBMCs or T cells enriched from blood (not recorded which). Receptors were obtained from a woman in her 40s with acute COVID-19.

The chain combines TRBV11-3 with TRBJ2-6, with D perhaps matching TRBD2 (6 bases). The germline CDR1 and CDR2 sequences are SGHNT and YENEEA. The CDR3 length is 16 residues. V shed 3 bases and J shed 2 bases, with 11 bases lying between them. The CDR3: CASSLGSSAGANVLTF. The CDR3 DNA reads as TGTGCCAGCAGCTTGGGGTCTAGCGCTGGGGCCAACGTCCTGACTTTC.

This clone occurred once. The rearrangement joins TRBV2 to TRBJ2-2; D gene uncertain. The V end lost 3 bases, the J end lost 0 bases, and 8 bases lay between the germline ends. The V gene's germline CDR1 is SNHLY and CDR2 FYNNEI. This CDR3 has 15 amino acids. CDR3 loop: CASSELQSNTGELFF. The CDR3, as DNA: TGTGCCAGCAGTGAGTTACAGTCGAACACCGGGGAGCTGTTTTTT.

This chain links TRBV4-1 with TRBJ2-5; no reliable D call. The CDR3 is made up of 16 amino acids. The V gene lost 5 bases and the J gene lost 0 bases, with 16 bases spanning the gap. The germline V gene encodes CDR1 MGHRA and CDR2 YSYEKL. CDR3 loop: CASSRSRSLYQETQYF. The CDR3 bases are TGCGCCAGCAGCAGATCGAGGTCCCTGTACCAAGAGACCCAGTACTTC.

Of note for this clone: Compared with germline, one end of the junction differs, possibly owing to a read error. This sequence joins TRBV5-6 and TRBJ2-4, with 13 bases aligning to TRBD2. CDR3 size: 18 residues. The germline CDR1 and CDR2 sequences are SGHDT and YYEEEE. CDR3 sequence (DNA): TGTGCCAGCAGTTTGGTGGCCGGGACTAGCGGGGCAAGAAACATTCAGTACTTC. Residues: CASSLVAGTSGARNIQYF.

The chain joins TRBV6-6 to TRBJ1-3, with D perhaps TRBD1 (6 bases). The CDR3 sequence is 16 residues long. Germline loops: CDR1 MNHNY, CDR2 SVGAGI (reference sequence). V lost 6 bases, J lost 1 base, and 16 bases lay in between. Here the CDR3 DNA reads TGTGCCAGCAGCGTAAACAGGGCCTCTTCTGGAAACACCATATATTTT. Its protein is CASSVNRASSGNTIYF.

V gene TRBV5-1 combines with J gene TRBJ1-2; 8 bases line up with TRBD1. Losses at the gene ends were 5 bases for V and 4 bases for J; bases not matched to a gene: 4. The CDR3 has 13 amino acids. Germline loops: CDR1 SGHRS, CDR2 YFSETQ. CDR3 sequence: CASSQGAGYGYTF. The CDR3 DNA reads TGCGCCAGCAGTCAGGGGGCGGGCTATGGCTACACCTTC.

The rearrangement uses TRBV2 and TRBJ1-4, with TRBD1 matching 7 bases. The CDR3 runs 14 residues. Germline CDR1 and CDR2: SNHLY and FYNNEI. Unmatched junction bases numbered 7, after V lost 6 bases and J lost 6 bases. DNA for the CDR3: TGTGCCAGCAGCGACAGGGTGGGGGATGAAAAACTGTTTTTT. Translation gives CASSDRVGDEKLFF.

This sequence joins TRBV5-5 and TRBJ2-3, with 7 bases matching TRBD1. There are 16 residues in the CDR3. Germline V CDR1 and CDR2: SGHKS, YYEKEE (reference sequence). The J segment lost 2 bases and the V segment lost 1 base, leaving 7 bases of the junction unmatched. This CDR3 is CASSLRRTGLTDTQYF. As DNA, the CDR3 is TGTGCCAGCAGCTTGCGCCGGACAGGCCTCACAGATACGCAGTATTTT.

The chain is built from TRBV6-5 and TRBJ2-1, with 8 bases fitting TRBD2. Trimming removed 10 bases from V and 6 bases from J; junction bases left unmatched: 5. Germline V gene sequence: CDR1 MNHEY, CDR2 SVGAGI. This CDR3 is built from 12 residues. CDR3 region: CATGLELNEQFF. The CDR3 nucleotides are TGTGCCACGGGACTAGAACTCAATGAGCAGTTCTTC.

The V gene is TRBV6-5, the J gene TRBJ1-6, with TRBD1 as a possible D gene (5 bases). Trimming pared 2 bases from V and 4 bases from J, leaving 9 bases between. Germline loops: CDR1 MNHEY, CDR2 SVGAGI. The CDR3 has 15 amino acids. The CDR3 loop reads CASSYGGGYNSPLHF. The CDR3 region has the DNA TGTGCCAGCAGTTACGGGGGAGGGTATAATTCACCCCTCCACTTT.

The chain is built from TRBV25-1 and TRBJ2-7; possible D gene TRBD2, 7 bases. V dropped 7 bases and J dropped 0 bases, with 13 bases sitting between them. Germline loops: CDR1 MGHDK, CDR2 SYGVNS. The CDR3 runs to 14 residues. The CDR3 DNA reads TGTGCCAGCATGAGGGGGGGGCCCTCCTACGAGCAGTACTTC. Translating gives CASMRGGPSYEQYF.

The V gene is TRBV5-6, the J gene TRBJ2-5, with 7 nucleotides matching TRBD2. Germline V lookup: CDR1 SGHDT, CDR2 YYEEEE. The CDR3 length is 16 residues. Unmatched junction bases numbered 6, after V lost 1 base and J lost 0 bases. DNA for the CDR3: TGTGCCAGCAGCTTGTGGGAAGCGGGGCACCAAGAGACCCAGTACTTC. As protein: CASSLWEAGHQETQYF.

V gene TRBV7-6 combines with J gene TRBJ2-1, with 7 bases aligning to TRBD2. There are 16 residues in the CDR3. V shed 7 bases and J 1 base; nucleotides not matched to a gene: 10. The V gene's germline CDR1 is SGHVS and CDR2 FNYEAQ. Written as DNA, the CDR3 is TGTGCCAGCACAAGGGGCCTAGCGGAGTCCTACAATGAGCAGTTCTTC. This translates into CASTRGLAESYNEQFF.

The genes are TRBV4-2 and TRBJ2-5, with 7 positions matching TRBD2. This CDR3 region has 15 residues. In germline, CDR1 is LGHNA, CDR2 YNFKEQ. V lost 4 bases, J lost 1 base, and 6 bases stayed unmatched. The CDR3 DNA follows: TGTGCCAGCAGCCCCAGACTAGCCGGCCAAGAGACCCAGTACTTC. It codes for CASSPRLAGQETQYF.

The chain recombines TRBV4-1 with TRBJ2-3; 10 bases line up with TRBD2. Germline V lookup: CDR1 MGHRA, CDR2 YSYEKL. This CDR3 is 16 amino acids long. The junction had 3 bases not matched to a gene; V was cut back by 1 base and J by 2 bases. The CDR3: CASSQVLAGFTDTQYF. The CDR3 nucleotides are TGCGCCAGCAGCCAAGTACTAGCGGGGTTCACAGATACGCAGTATTTT.

The rearrangement links TRBV9 to TRBJ1-4; TRBD1 agrees at 11 bases. There are 16 residues in the CDR3. Germline assignment: CDR1 SGDLS and CDR2 YYNGEE. The V segment lost 3 bases and the J segment 7 bases; nucleotides outside the gene matches: 8. For the CDR3, the DNA is TGTGCCAGCAGCGCTGGACCGGGACAGGGGGTTGAAAAACTGTTTTTT. This encodes CASSAGPGQGVEKLFF. The full variable domain, in which reference TRBV9 and TRBJ1-4 provide the parts outside the CDR3, is DSGVTQTPKHLITATGQRVTLRCSPRSGDLSVYWYQQSLDQGLQFLIQYYNGEERAKGNILERFSAQQFPDLHSELNLSSLELGDSALYFCASSAGPGQGVEKLFFGSGTQLSVL.

In nucleotides, the CDR3 is TGTGCCAGCAGCTTAGCGGAGGTCAGGTCGTTAACGAACACCGGGGAGCTGTTTTTT. This codes for CASSLAEVRSLTNTGELFF. The V and J genes are TRBV7-9 and TRBJ2-2; the D gene is possibly TRBD2 (5 bases). This CDR3 comprises 19 residues. Germline CDR1 is SEHNR and CDR2 is FQNEAQ (reference sequence). V was shortened by 0 bases and J by 0 bases, with 17 bases between the two germline ends.

This clone was counted ten times or more. The gene calls are TRBV5-6 and TRBJ1-5, with D possibly matching TRBD1 (6 bases). Between the trimmed V and J ends, which lost 4 bases and 1 base, there was a span of 9 bases. The CDR3 totals 14 residues. Germline lookup yields CDR1 SGHDT and CDR2 YYEEEE. The CDR3 spells CASSPTGSNQPQHF. As DNA, the CDR3 is TGTGCCAGCAGCCCTACAGGGAGCAATCAGCCCCAGCATTTT.

The genes are TRBV2 and TRBJ1-1; 8 bases map to TRBD1. This CDR3 spans 14 amino acids. V lost 5 bases to trimming and J lost 5 bases; unmatched junction nucleotides: 7. Germline V gene lookup returns CDR1 SNHLY and CDR2 FYNNEI. For the CDR3, the DNA is TGTGCCAGCAGTCCAGGGGGCGCGGAGACTGAAGCTTTCTTT. It yields the protein CASSPGGAETEAFF. The full variable domain, in which reference TRBV2 and TRBJ1-1 provide the parts outside the CDR3, is EPEVTQTPSHQVTQMGQEVILRCVPISNHLYFYWYRQILGQKVEFLVSFYNNEISEKSEIFDDQFSVERPDGSNFTLKIRSTKLEDSAMYFCASSPGGAETEAFFGQGTRLTVV.

The J gene is TRBJ2-3, the V gene TRBV7-9; 10 bases agree with TRBD1. This CDR3 has 15 residues. Germline assignment: CDR1 SEHNR and CDR2 FQNEAQ (reference sequence). The ends lost 5 bases at V and 5 bases at J; junction bases unmatched: 7. CDR3 sequence (DNA): TGTGCCAGCAGCCCGGGACAGGGGTTGCTAGATACGCAGTATTTT. Translating gives CASSPGQGLLDTQYF.